This T cell receptor beta chain was captured in a study of cytomegalovirus exposure and HLA in healthy donors. Study-wide points: What a later analysis reportedly showed was that an Asian-associated ancestry cluster had fewer N-insertions than the 666-donor mean.

Germline loops: CDR1 WNHNN, CDR2 SYGVQD (reference sequence). The CDR3 is 19 residues long. V trimming: 0 bases; J trimming: 5 bases; junction bases outside the gene matches: 18. This clone was picked up one time. The target antigen is unknown. Primers included in the PCR were 60 Vbeta and 13 Jbeta primers. TCRdb's table, derived via immunoSEQ multiplex PCR, lists solely in-frame clones and lacks some. The table includes around 100,000 clones, around four fifths detected once. Sequenced sample: PBMCs. This sequence originates from a man aged 40-49 years in good health and CMV-seronegative. J is TRBJ2-5 and V is TRBV10-1; TRBD2 matches at 7 bases. The CDR3: CASSESTPTSPLGVETQYF. As DNA, the CDR3 is TGCGCCAGCAGTGAGTCGACTCCGACTAGCCCCCTCGGGGTTGAGACCCAGTACTTC.